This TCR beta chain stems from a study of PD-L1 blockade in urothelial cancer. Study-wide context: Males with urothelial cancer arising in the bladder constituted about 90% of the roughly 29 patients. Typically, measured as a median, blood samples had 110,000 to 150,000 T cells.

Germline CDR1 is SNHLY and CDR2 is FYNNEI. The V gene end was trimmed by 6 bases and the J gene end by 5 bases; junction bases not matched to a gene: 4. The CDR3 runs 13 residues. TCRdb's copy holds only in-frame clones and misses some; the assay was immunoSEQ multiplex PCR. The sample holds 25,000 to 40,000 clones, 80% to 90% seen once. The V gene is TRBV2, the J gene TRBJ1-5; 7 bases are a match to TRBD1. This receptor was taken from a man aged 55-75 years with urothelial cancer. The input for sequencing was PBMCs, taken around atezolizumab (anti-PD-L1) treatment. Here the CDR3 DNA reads TGTGCCAGCAGCTACAGGGGAGATCAGCCCCAGCATTTT. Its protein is CASSYRGDQPQHF.